This TCR beta chain came from a study of blood T cells in healthy people across ages. V lost 8 bases, J lost 9 bases, and 17 bases stayed unmatched. The CDR3 loop spans 17 amino acids. About this clonotype itself: Its antigen is currently unknown.

Researchers report isolating at least 6.5 million PBMCs per sample. The second PCR ran roughly 6 to 11 cycles with a sample-barcoded 5' primer and J-beta primers. TCRdb itself ran the 5' RACE reads through MiXCR, one entry per CDR3 protein. The sample carries fewer than 1 million distinct CDR3 sequences, roughly 44% recorded once. The study's findings and limits: It was not known whether donors were CMV positive (a possible confounder of expanded clonotype changes).

Sequencing was performed on blood. The chain has TRBV12-3 or TRBV12-4 and TRBJ1-6, with 9 bases identical to TRBD1. This TCR came from a man aged 60-69 years in good health. CDR3 loop: CASRLRGTGGEGSPLHF. The CDR3 DNA reads as TGTGCCAGCCGCTTAAGGGGAACAGGGGGCGAGGGTTCACCCCTCCACTTT.